This T cell receptor (beta chain) was sequenced during a study of cytomegalovirus exposure and HLA in healthy donors. General observations from the study: In a later analysis, HLA-C alleles had the fewest associated TCRs, DRB1 alleles the most. Earlier analysis yielded a pattern in which most TCR beta V segments were productive about 90% or about 30% of the time.

The study sampled nominally healthy donors, though unrecorded immune exposures were likely. A note on this clone: The antigen remains undetermined. At one of its ends the junction is not consistent with the germline gene, which may arise from a read error.

In the PCR, 60 Vbeta and 13 Jbeta primers were used. TCRdb's table, derived via immunoSEQ multiplex PCR, lists solely in-frame clones and lacks some. The sample lists some 180,000 clones; around 84% were seen once. The germline V gene has CDR1 SEHNR and CDR2 FQNEAQ (reference sequence). This CDR3 has 15 residues. This TCR was sampled from a man aged 25 to 40 in good health and CMV-seropositive. The chain has TRBV7-9 and TRBJ2-2; D is perhaps TRBD1 (6 bases). Sequencing was carried out using PBMCs. The chain's CDR3 is CSSSSGQRNTGELFF. DNA of the CDR3: TGTTCCAGCAGCTCCGGACAGAGGAACACCGGGGAGCTGTTTTTT.